Detailed here is one TCR beta chain. These data are taken from a study of blood T cell repertoires in COVID-19. In the original analysis: Amplifying reference gene primers gave estimates of nucleated cell counts. Here immunoSEQ multiplex PCR was the method, and the copy in TCRdb shows in-frame clones only, minus some. That table supplies the V and J calls and clone size; D and trimming were determined from the DNA. The sample holds 120,000 or so clones; roughly 80% are singletons and the top ten take 1.5% to 2%. Trimming stripped 4 bases from V and 4 bases from J, with 20 bases between. The CDR3 is 18 residues long. The germline CDR1 and CDR2 sequences are MNHEY and SVGEGT.

This receptor was taken from a man between 65 and 85 years old with acute or convalescent COVID-19. The chain couples TRBV6-2 or TRBV6-3 to TRBJ1-6, with D perhaps TRBD1 (5 bases). Source material: peripheral blood. The CDR3 loop reads CASSWAFNRQGYNSPLHF. In nucleotides, the CDR3 is TGTGCCAGCAGTTGGGCCTTTAATCGGCAGGGTTATAATTCACCCCTCCACTTT.